This TCR beta chain was identified in a study of T cells in Graves' hyperthyroidism and ophthalmopathy (dated by TCRdb to about 2019). Concerning the study at large: Peripheral blood samples were taken at initial diagnosis, before any treatment was given. TCR V-J signatures able to tell the groups apart were searched for in a discovery cohort of 90 to 100 patients, of whom roughly 42 had Graves' ophthalmopathy and 57 had stable Graves' hyperthyroidism. Prospective prediction of ophthalmopathy was tested in an independent validation cohort of approximately 18 hyperthyroidism patients and approximately 17 patients who later progressed to ophthalmopathy. The roughly 91 discovery patients were randomly divided into training and test sets at a 7:3 ratio. In roughly six Graves' hyperthyroidism patients, the study also compared T-cell repertoires from thyroid tissue with T-cell repertoires from blood. Once sampling was done, hyperthyroidism patients were given methimazole at a starting dose of 30 mg daily, whereas ophthalmopathy patients were given high-dose intravenous methylprednisolone. TCR Vbeta CDR3 sequencing of some 140 peripheral blood samples (under 45 ophthalmopathy, under 80 hyperthyroidism and some 17 progressor patients) is reported in the paper. Study-level results and caveats: In cross-validation, a model built on a 13 V-J signature told ophthalmopathy apart from stable hyperthyroidism with 85% to 90% sensitivity and 81% to 82% specificity, and in testing the same model reached 80%/75%. Most expanded thyroid clonotypes (frequency above 0.001) were also detected in blood, a finding suggesting that blood repertoires may reflect thyroid immune responses. Sample size was not statistically predetermined, and blinding of investigators to group allocation was not performed. In validation, the model predicted progression to ophthalmopathy with over 60% sensitivity and approximately 72% specificity, a median of about 6 months before onset.

The TCR beta CDR3 regions were amplified from RNA transcripts. The TCR CDR3 was subjected to a first round of RT-PCR using the HTBI primer set and the Qiagen OneStep RT-PCR kit. Libraries were constructed in a second round of multiplex PCR, after which size selection and purification were carried out. Sequencing of the libraries was done on an Illumina HiSeq2000 using paired-end 100 bp reads. On the authors' methods: SOAPnuke was used to process the raw data, throwing out any read that contained adapters or uncalled bases, had a mean Phred below 15, or lacked an exact constant-primer or identifier match. COPE v1.2.5 was used to merge high-quality paired reads, and clonotypes were defined as unique nucleotide sequences. Clonotypes were aligned to IMGT TRBV, TRBD and TRBJ reference segments using MiTCR v1.1. The analysis was restricted to V-J combinations with a frequency above 0.0001, which together covered 99% to 99.2% of the repertoires. The TCS score was defined as F50 (clonal expansion) divided by E x V (chaos), with BLOSUM62-based TCRdist calculated between CDR3 peptides within each V-J. Welch's t-statistics and random forest reduced 514 V-J features to roughly 13, which were used in a naive Bayes classifier (R e1071). The public sequencing data were trimmed at Q25 with fastp and processed into clonotypes with MiXCR by TCRdb, which kept only in-frame beta chains. Here each entry gathers all rows of one CDR3 protein and keeps the most common genes and DNA. These V and J calls derive from TCRdb rather than the authors' analysis. The table for this sample lists 300,000 to 400,000 distinct CDR3 sequences; roughly 15% of them were counted only once. The ten largest clones represent about 18% of the sample.

Looking up the germline V gene yields CDR1 SQVTM and CDR2 ANQGSEA. The CDR3 goes from the cysteine to the phenylalanine over 12 residues. Kept here is only the CDR3 DNA, which spans 36 bases and is read in frame from base 1. V drops 3 bases and J drops 4 bases, leaving 7 bases in between. About this clonotype itself: Its specific antigen is unknown. Base qualities are not provided; no much larger clone lies one nucleotide away.

Ophthalmopathy patients had moderately to severely active disease, with a Clinical Activity Score of 3 or more, a NOSPECS grade of 4 or more, and a disease duration of less than 3 months. The study excluded patients with uncontrolled infections, other autoimmune diseases, pregnancy or lactation. Diagnoses were based on clinical symptoms, serum thyroxine and TRAb, thyroid ultrasound and orbital computed tomography. PBMCs were separated from 7.5 to 10 ml of fresh peripheral blood using Ficoll-Paque density gradient centrifugation. Trizol reagent was used to extract total RNA, and RNA quality was then checked on an Agilent 2100 Bioanalyzer.

The sequenced sample consisted of blood. This TCR derives from a woman aged 25 to 45 with Graves' ophthalmopathy. This receptor chain uses TRBV29-1 and TRBJ1-3, with TRBD1 as a weak D call on 6 bases. The CDR3 in this case is CSVEGAGNTIYF. The bases read TGCAGCGTTGAGGGGGCCGGAAACACCATATATTTT.